This T cell receptor beta chain was documented in a study of blood T cell repertoires in COVID-19. The germline V gene has CDR1 SGHVS and CDR2 FNYEAQ. Trimming pared 1 base from V and 6 bases from J, leaving 14 bases between. This CDR3 spans 15 amino acids. Measured with immunoSEQ multiplex PCR; TCRdb has only the in-frame clones, and not every one. The sample carries 180,000 or so clones, about 86% recorded once. The receptor was isolated from a woman aged 55-70 years with COVID-19, enrolled during active disease. Material: peripheral blood. The rearrangement joins TRBV7-6 to TRBJ2-3; tentative D call: TRBD2 (5 bases). CDR3 loop: CASSLGSLEGDTQYF. The CDR3 coding sequence is TGTGCCAGCAGCTTAGGCTCCCTCGAGGGCGATACGCAGTATTTT.